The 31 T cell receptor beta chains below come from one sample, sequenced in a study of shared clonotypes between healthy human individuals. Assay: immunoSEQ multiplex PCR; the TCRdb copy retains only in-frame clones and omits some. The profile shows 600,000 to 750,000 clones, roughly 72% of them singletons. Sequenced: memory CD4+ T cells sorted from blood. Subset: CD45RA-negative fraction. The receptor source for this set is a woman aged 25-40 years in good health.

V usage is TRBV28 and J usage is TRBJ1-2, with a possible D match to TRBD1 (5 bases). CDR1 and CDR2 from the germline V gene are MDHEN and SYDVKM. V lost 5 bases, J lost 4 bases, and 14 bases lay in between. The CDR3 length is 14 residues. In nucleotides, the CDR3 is TGTGCCAGCAGTGGGGCGGGGCTGAGCTATGGCTACACCTTC. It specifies CASSGAGLSYGYTF.

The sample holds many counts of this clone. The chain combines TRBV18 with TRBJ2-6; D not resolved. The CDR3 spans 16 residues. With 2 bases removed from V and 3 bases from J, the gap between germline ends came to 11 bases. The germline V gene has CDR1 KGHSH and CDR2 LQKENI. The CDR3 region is CASSPGPGVGANVLTF. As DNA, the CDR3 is TGTGCCAGCTCACCAGGACCAGGAGTTGGGGCCAACGTCCTGACTTTC. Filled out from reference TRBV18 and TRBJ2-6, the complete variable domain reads NAGVMQNPRHLVRRRGQEARLRCSPMKGHSHVYWYRQLPEEGLKFMVYLQKENIIDESGMPKERFSAEFPKEGPSILRIQQVVRGDSAAYFCASSPGPGVGANVLTFGAGSRLTVL.

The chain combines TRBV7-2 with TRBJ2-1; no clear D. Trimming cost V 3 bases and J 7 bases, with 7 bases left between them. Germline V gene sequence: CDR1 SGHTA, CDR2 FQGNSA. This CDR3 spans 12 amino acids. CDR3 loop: CASSFYRNEQFF. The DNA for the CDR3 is TGTGCCAGCAGCTTTTATCGGAATGAGCAGTTCTTC.

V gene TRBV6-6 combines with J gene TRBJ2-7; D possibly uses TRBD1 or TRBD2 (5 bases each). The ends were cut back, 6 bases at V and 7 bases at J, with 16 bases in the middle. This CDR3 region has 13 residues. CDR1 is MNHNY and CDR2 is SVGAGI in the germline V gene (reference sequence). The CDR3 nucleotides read TGTGCCAGCAGCAGGGACCACTCGGGGGAGCAGTACTTC. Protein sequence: CASSRDHSGEQYF.

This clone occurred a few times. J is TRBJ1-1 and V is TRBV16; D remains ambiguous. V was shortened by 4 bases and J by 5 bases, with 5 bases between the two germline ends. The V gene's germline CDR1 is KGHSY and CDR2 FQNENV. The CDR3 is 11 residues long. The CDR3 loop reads CASSPATEAFF. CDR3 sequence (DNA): TGTGCCAGCAGCCCAGCTACTGAAGCTTTCTTT.

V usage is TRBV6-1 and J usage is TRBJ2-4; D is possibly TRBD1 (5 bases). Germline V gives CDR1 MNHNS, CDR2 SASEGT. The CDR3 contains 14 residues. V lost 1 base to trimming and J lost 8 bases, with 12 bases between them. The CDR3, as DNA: TGTGCCAGCAGTGAAGTTAGGGGTAGGGACATTCAGTACTTC. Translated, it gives CASSEVRGRDIQYF.

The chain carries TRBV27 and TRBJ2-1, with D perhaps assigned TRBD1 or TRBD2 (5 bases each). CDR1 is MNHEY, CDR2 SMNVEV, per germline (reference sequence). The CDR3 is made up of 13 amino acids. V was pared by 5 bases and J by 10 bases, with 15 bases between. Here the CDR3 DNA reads TGTGCCAGCAGTATCCCGGGACGTCCGGAGCAGTTCTTC. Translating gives CASSIPGRPEQFF.

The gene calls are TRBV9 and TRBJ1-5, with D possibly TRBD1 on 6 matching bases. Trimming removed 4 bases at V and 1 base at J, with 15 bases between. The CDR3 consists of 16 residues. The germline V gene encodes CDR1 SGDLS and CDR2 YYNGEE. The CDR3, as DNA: TGTGCCAGCAGCCGCGAGGGGGAGGGGAGCAATCAGCCCCAGCATTTT. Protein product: CASSREGEGSNQPQHF.

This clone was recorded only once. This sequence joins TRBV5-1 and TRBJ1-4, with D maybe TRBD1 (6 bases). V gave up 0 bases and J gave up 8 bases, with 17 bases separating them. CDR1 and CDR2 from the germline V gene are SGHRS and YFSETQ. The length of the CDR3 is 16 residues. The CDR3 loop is CASSLGLRSQGEKLFF. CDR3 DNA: TGCGCCAGCAGCTTGGGACTTCGGTCACAGGGCGAAAAACTGTTTTTT.

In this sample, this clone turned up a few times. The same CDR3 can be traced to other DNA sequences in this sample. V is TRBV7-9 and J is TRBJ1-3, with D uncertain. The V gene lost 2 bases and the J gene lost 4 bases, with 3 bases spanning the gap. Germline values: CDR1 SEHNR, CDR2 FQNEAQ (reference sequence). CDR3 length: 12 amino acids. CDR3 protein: CASSLNGNTIYF. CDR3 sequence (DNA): TGTGCCAGCAGCTTAAACGGAAACACCATATATTTT.

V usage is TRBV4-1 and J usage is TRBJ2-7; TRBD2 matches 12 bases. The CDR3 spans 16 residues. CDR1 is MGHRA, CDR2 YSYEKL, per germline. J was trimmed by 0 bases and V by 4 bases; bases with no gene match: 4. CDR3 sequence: CASSRMTSGSSYEQYF. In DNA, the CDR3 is TGCGCCAGCAGCCGCATGACTAGCGGGAGCTCCTACGAGCAGTACTTC.

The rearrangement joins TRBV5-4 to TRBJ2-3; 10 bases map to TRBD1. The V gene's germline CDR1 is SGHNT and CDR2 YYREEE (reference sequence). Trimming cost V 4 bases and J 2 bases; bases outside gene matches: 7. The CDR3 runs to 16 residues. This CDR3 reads CASSRGGTGVTDTQYF. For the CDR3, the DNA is TGTGCCAGCAGCCGTGGCGGGACAGGGGTCACAGATACGCAGTATTTT.

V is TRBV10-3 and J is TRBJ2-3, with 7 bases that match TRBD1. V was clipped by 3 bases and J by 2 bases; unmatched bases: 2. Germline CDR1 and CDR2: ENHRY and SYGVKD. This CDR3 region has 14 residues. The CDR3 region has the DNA TGTGCCATCAGTGAAGGACAGGCCACAGATACGCAGTATTTT. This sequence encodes CAISEGQATDTQYF.

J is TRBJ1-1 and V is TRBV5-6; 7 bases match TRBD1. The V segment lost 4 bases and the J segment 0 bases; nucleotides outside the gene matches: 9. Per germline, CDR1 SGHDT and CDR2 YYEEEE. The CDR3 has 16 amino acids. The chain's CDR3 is CASSESRGLLNTEAFF. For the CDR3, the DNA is TGTGCCAGCAGCGAATCAAGGGGGCTTCTGAACACTGAAGCTTTCTTT.

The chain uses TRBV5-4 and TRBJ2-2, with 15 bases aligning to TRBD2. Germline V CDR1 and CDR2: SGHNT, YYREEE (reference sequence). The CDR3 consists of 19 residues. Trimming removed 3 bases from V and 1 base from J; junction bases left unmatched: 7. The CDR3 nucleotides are TGTGCCAGCAGCTCAGGACTAGCGGGAGGGACAGTGAACACCGGGGAGCTGTTTTTT. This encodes CASSSGLAGGTVNTGELFF.

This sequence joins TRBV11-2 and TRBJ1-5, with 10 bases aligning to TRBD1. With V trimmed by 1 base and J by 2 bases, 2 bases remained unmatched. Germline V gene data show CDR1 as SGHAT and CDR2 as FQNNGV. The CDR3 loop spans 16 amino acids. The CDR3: CASSLVGTGGNQPQHF. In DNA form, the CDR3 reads TGTGCCAGCAGCTTAGTCGGGACAGGGGGCAATCAGCCCCAGCATTTT.

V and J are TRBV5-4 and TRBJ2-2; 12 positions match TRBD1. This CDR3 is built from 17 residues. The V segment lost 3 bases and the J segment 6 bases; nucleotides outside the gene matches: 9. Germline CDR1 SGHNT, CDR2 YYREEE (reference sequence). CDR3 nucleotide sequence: TGTGCCAGCAGCTGGGACGGGACAGGGGGCCTCGCCGGGGAGCTGTTTTTT. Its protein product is CASSWDGTGGLAGELFF. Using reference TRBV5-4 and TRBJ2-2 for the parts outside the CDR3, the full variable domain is ETGVTQSPTHLIKTRGQQVTLRCSSQSGHNTVSWYQQALGQGPQFIFQYYREEENGRGNFPPRFSGLQFPNYSSELNVNALELDDSALYLCASSWDGTGGLAGELFFGEGSRLTVL.

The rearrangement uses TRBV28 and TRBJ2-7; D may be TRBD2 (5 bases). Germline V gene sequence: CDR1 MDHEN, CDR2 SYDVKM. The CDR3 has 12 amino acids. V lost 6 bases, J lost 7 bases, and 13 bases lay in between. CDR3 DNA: TGTGCCAGCAGATCCCTCGGGAAGGAGCAGTACTTC. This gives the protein CASRSLGKEQYF.

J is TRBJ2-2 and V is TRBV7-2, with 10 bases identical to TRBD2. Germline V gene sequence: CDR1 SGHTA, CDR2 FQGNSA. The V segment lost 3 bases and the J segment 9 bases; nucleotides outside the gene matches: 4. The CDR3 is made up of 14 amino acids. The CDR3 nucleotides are TGTGCCAGCAGCTTTCTAGCGGGAGCGTGGGAGCTGTTTTTT. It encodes CASSFLAGAWELFF.

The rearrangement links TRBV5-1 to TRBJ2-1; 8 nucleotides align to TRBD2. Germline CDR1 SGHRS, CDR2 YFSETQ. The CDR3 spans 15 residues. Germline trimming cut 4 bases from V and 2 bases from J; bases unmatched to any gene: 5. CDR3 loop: CASSATSGTYNEQFF. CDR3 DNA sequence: TGCGCCAGCAGCGCCACTAGCGGAACCTACAATGAGCAGTTCTTC. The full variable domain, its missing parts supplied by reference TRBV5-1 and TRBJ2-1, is KAGVTQTPRYLIKTRGQQVTLSCSPISGHRSVSWYQQTPGQGLQFLFEYFSETQRNKGNFPGRFSGRQFSNSRSEMNVSTLELGDSALYLCASSATSGTYNEQFFGPGTRLTVL.

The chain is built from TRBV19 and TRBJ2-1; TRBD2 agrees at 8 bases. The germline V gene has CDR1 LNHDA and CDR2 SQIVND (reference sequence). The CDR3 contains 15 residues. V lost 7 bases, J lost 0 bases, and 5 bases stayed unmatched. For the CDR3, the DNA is TGTGCCAGTACCATAGCGGGATCCTCCTACAATGAGCAGTTCTTC. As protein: CASTIAGSSYNEQFF. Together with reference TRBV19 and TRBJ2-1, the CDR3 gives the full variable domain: DGGITQSPKYLFRKEGQNVTLSCEQNLNHDAMYWYRQDPGQGLRLIYYSQIVNDFQKGDIAEGYSVSREKKESFPLTVTSAQKNPTAFYLCASTIAGSSYNEQFFGPGTRLTVL.

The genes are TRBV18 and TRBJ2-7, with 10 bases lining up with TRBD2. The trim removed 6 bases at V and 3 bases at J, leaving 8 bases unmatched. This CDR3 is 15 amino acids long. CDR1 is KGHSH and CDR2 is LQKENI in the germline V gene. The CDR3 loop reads CASSVGTSVLYEQYF. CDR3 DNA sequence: TGTGCCAGCTCGGTCGGGACTAGCGTACTCTACGAGCAGTACTTC.

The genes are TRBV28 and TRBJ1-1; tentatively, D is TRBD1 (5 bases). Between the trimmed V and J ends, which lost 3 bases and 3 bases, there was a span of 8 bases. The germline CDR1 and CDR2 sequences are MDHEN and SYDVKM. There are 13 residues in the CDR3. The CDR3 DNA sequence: TGTGCCAGCAGTTTCCGGGGCTACACTGAAGCTTTCTTT. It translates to CASSFRGYTEAFF.

CDR3: CASSPRSGQYQETQYF. The CDR3 DNA is TGTGCCAGCTCACCCCGCAGCGGGCAGTACCAAGAGACCCAGTACTTC. This chain joins TRBV18 and TRBJ2-5, with TRBD2 as a possible D gene (6 bases). Trimming left V 3 bases short and J 0 bases short, with 14 bases between. This CDR3 has 16 amino acids. Germline loops: CDR1 KGHSH, CDR2 LQKENI.

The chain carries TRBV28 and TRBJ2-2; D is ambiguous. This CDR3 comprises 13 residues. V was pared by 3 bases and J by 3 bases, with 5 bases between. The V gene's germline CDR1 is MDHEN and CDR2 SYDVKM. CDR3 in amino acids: CASSFEDTGELFF. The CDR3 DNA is TGTGCCAGCAGTTTCGAGGACACCGGGGAGCTGTTTTTT.

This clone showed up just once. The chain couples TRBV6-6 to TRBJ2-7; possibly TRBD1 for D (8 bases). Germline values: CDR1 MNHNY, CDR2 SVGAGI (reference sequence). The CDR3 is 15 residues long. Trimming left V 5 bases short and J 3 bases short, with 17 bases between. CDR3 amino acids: CASSTTTGGGYEQYF. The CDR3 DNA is TGTGCCAGCAGTACTACCACAGGGGGGGGCTACGAGCAGTACTTC.

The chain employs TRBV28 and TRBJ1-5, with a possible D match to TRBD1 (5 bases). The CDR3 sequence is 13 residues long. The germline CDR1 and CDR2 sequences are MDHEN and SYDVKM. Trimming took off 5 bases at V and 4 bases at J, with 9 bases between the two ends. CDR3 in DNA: TGTGCCAGCAGTCCAGGGATTAATCAGCCCCAGCATTTT. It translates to CASSPGINQPQHF.

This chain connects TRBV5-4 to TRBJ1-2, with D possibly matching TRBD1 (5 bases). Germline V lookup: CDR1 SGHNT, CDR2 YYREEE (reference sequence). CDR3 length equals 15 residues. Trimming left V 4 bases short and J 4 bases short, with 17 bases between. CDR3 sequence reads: CASSRWGIVGYGYTF. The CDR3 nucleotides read TGTGCCAGCAGCCGGTGGGGGATCGTCGGCTATGGCTACACCTTC.

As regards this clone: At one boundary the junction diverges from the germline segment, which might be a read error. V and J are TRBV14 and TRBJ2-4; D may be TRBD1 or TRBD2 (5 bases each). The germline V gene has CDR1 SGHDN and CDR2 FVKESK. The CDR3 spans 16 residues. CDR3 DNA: TGTGCCAGCAGCAAAGAGGCCGGGACGGGGAAAAACATTCAGTACTTC. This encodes CASSKEAGTGKNIQYF.

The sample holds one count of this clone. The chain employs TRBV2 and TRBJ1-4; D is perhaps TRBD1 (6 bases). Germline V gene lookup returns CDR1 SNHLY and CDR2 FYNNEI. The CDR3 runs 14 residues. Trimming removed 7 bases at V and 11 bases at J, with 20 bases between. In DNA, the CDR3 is TGTGCCAGCATTTACGGGGGGCTCGGTAGGAAACTGTTTTTT. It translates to CASIYGGLGRKLFF.

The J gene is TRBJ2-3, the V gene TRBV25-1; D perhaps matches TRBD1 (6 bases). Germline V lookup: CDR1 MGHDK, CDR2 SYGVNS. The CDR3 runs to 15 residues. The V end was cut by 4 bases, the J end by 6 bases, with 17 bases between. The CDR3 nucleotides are TGTGCCAGCAGTGTGTTTAGGGGGATAGGTGATACGCAGTATTTT. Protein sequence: CASSVFRGIGDTQYF.